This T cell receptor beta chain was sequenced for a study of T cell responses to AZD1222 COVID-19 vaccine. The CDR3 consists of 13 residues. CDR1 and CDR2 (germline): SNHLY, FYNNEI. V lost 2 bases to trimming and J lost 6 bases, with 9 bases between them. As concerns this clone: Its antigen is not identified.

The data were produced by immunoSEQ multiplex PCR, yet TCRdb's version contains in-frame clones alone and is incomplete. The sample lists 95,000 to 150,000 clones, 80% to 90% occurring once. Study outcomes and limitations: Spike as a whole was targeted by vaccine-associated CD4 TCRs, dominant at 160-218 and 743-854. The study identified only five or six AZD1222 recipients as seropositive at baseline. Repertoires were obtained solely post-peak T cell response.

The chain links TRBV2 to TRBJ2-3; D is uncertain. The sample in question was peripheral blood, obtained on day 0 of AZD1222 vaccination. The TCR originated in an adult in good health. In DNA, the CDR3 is TGTGCCAGCAGTGAAAACTCGTGGGATACGCAGTATTTT. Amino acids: CASSENSWDTQYF.